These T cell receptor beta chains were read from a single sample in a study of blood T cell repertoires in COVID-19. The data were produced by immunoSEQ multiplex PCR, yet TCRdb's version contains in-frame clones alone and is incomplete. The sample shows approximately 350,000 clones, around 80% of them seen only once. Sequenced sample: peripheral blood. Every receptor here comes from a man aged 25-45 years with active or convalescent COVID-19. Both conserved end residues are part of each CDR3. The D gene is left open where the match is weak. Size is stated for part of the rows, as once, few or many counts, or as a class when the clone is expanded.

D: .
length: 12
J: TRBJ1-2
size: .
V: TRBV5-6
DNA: TGTGCCAGCAGTACGCCCCAGGGCGGCTACACCTTC
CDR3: CASSTPQGGYTF

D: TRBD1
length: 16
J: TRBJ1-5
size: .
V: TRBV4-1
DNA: TGCGCCAGCAGCACTCGACAGGGTATAGGCAATCAGCCCCAGCATTTT
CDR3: CASSTRQGIGNQPQHF

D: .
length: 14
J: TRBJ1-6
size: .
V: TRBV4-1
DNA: TGCGCCAGCAGCCAACCCGGAGGGTTTTCACCCCTCCACTTT
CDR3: CASSQPGGFSPLHF

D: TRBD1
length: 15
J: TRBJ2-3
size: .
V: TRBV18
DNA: TGTGCCAGCTCCAGTCGGGACAGCTTCACAGATACGCAGTATTTT
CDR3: CASSSRDSFTDTQYF

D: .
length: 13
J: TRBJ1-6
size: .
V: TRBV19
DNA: TGTGCCAGTAGTGGCGGGTCAGAGTCACCCCTCCACTTT
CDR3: CASSGGSESPLHF

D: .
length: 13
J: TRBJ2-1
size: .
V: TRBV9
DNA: TGTGCCAGCAGCGTAGAGGTCAGAGGTCAGCAGTTCTTC
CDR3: CASSVEVRGQQFF

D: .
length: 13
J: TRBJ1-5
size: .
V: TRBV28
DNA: TGTGCCAGCAGTCTCGATCGGAATCAGCCCCAGCATTTT
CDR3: CASSLDRNQPQHF

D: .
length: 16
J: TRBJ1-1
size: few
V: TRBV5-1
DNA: TGCGCCAGCACGAGGGTGGCGCTAGGAGGGGACACTGAAGCTTTCTTT
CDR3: CASTRVALGGDTEAFF

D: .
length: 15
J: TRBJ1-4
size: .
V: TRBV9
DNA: TGTGCCAGCACCCAAAGCGGGACGGCTAATGAAAAACTGTTTTTT
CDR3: CASTQSGTANEKLFF

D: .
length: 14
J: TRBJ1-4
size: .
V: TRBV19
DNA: TGTGCCAGTAGTACGGACAGCCATAATGAAAAACTGTTTTTT
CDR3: CASSTDSHNEKLFF

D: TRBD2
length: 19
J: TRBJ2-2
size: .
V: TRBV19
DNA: TGTGCCAGTAGTTCGGCCCGACTAGCGGGAGCCCAGAACACCGGGGAGCTGTTTTTT
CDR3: CASSSARLAGAQNTGELFF

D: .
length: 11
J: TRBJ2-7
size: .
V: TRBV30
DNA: TGTGCCTGGACCGGGACCTACGAGCAGTACTTC
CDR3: CAWTGTYEQYF

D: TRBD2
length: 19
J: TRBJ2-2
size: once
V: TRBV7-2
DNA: TGTGCCAGCAGCCCGCCCCCTTCTAGCGGGAGGATGAAGGTCGGGGAGCTGTTTTTT
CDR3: CASSPPPSSGRMKVGELFF

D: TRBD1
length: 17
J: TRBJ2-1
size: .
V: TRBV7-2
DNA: TGTGCCAGCAGCTTAGCCGCCGACAGGGGATACTACAATGAGCAGTTCTTC
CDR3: CASSLAADRGYYNEQFF

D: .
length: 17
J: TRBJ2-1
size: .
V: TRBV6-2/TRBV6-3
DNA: TGTGCCAGCACCCCCATCCGGGACCCCCGAGGGGGCAATGAGCAGTTCTTC
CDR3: CASTPIRDPRGGNEQFF

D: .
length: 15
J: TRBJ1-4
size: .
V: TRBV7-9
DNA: TGTGCCAGCAGCAAAAACAGGATGACTAATGAAAAACTGTTTTTT
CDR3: CASSKNRMTNEKLFF

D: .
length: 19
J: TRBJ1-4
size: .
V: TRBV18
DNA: TGTGCCAGCTCACTCTACCGAAAAGGGAGTGATTCACATTATGAAAAACTGTTTTTT
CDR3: CASSLYRKGSDSHYEKLFF

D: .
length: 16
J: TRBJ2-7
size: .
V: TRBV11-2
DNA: TGTGCCAGCAGCTTAGATGGCGGCGGGGCTACCTACGAGCAGTACTTC
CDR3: CASSLDGGGATYEQYF

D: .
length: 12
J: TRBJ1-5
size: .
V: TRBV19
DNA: TGTGCCAGTAGTAAGGAGGGTCAGCCCCAGCATTTT
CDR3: CASSKEGQPQHF

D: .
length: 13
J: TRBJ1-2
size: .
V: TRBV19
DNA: TGTGCCAGTAGTATAGAGGGCAGAGATGGCTACACCTTC
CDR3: CASSIEGRDGYTF

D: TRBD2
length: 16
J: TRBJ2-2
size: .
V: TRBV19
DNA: TGTGCCAGTAGTGCCCTAGCGGGAATCGACGGCGGGGAGCTGTTTTTT
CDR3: CASSALAGIDGGELFF

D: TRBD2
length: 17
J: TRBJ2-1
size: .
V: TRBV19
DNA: TGTGCCAGTAGTAAGGGACTAGCGGGAGGAACCTACAATGAGCAGTTCTTC
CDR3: CASSKGLAGGTYNEQFF

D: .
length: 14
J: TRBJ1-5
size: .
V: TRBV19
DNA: TGTGCCAGTAGTATAGCAGGCCTGAATCAGCCCCAGCATTTT
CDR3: CASSIAGLNQPQHF

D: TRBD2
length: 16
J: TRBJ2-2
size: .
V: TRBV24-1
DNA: TGTGCCACCAGTGACTCTACTAGCGGGAACACCGGGGAGCTGTTTTTT
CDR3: CATSDSTSGNTGELFF

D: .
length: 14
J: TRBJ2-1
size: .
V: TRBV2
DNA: TGTGCCAGCAGTGCCCCCGGGACTTACAATGAGCAGTTCTTC
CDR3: CASSAPGTYNEQFF

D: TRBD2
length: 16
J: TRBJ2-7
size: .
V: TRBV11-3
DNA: TGTGCCAGCAGCTCCTGTAGCGGGAGGCGGGCCCACGAGCAGTACTTC
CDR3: CASSSCSGRRAHEQYF

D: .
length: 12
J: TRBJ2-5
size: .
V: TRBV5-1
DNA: TGCGCCAGCAGCTCCCACAGGGAGCTCCAGTACTTC
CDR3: CASSSHRELQYF

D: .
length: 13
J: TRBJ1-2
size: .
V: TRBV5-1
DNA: TGCGCCAGCAGCTTGACAGCCAACTATGGCTACACCTTC
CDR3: CASSLTANYGYTF

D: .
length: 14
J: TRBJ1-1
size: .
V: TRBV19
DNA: TGTGCCAGTAGTATAACCCCCGGGATGACTGAAGCTTTCTTT
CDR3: CASSITPGMTEAFF

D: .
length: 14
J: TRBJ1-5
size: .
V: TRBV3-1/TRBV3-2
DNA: TGTGCCAGCAGCCAGCAGGGCCGGAATCAGCCCCAGCATTTT
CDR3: CASSQQGRNQPQHF

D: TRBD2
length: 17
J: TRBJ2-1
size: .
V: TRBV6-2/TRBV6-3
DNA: TGTGCCAGCAGCCCCAGACTAGCGAGGGTGCTGGAGAATGAGCAGTTCTTC
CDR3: CASSPRLARVLENEQFF

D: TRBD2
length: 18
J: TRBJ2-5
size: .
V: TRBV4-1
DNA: TGCGCCAGCAGCCAAGGACCCAGACTAGCGGGGGGGCGCGAGACCCAGTACTTC
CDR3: CASSQGPRLAGGRETQYF

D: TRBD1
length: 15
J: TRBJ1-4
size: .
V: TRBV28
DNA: TGTGCCAGCACCCCGTTCACAGGGGATAATGAAAAACTGTTTTTT
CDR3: CASTPFTGDNEKLFF

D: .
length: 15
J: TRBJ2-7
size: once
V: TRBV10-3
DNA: TGTGCCATCAGTGAGAACAGGGCGGTCCCCTACGAGCAGTACTTC
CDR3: CAISENRAVPYEQYF

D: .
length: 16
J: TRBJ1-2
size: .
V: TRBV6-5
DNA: TGTGCCAGCAGTTACTCGATTGCAGGGATCCCCGATGGCTACACCTTC
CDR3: CASSYSIAGIPDGYTF

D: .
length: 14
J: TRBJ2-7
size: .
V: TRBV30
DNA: TGTGCCTGGGGGGGGGACAGGTTCAGATACGAGCAGTACTTC
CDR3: CAWGGDRFRYEQYF

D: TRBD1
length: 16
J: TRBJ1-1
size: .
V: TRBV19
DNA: TGTGCCAGTAGTATACCCGGGACAGGGTGGGACACTGAAGCTTTCTTT
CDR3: CASSIPGTGWDTEAFF

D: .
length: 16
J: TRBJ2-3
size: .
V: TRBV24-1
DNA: TGTGCCACCAGTGACGAGACGGGCAGGGCTGGCGATACGCAGTATTTT
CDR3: CATSDETGRAGDTQYF

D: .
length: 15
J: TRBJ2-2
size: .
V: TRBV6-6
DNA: TGTGCCAGCGGGATGGACAGTTCGAACACCGGGGAGCTGTTTTTT
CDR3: CASGMDSSNTGELFF

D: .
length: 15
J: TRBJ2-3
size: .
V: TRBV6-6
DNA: TGTGCCAGCAGTTACGCCCGAATAGCCGAAGATACGCAGTATTTT
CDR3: CASSYARIAEDTQYF

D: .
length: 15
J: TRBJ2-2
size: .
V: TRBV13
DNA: TGTGCCAGCAGCTTAGGCGGGGTAGATACCGGGGAGCTGTTTTTT
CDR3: CASSLGGVDTGELFF

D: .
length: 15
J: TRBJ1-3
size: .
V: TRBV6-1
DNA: TGTGCCAGCAGTGAAGCCGGCAGGGCTGGAAACACCATATATTTT
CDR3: CASSEAGRAGNTIYF